This entry lists 16 T cell receptor beta chains sequenced from one sample in a study of shared clonotypes between healthy human individuals. It was CD45RO-negative cells, positively selected for CCR7, that made up naive CD8 cells, with terminally differentiated effector memory CD45RA+ cells excluded. Repertoires were generated with immunoSEQ multiplex PCR, while TCRdb's copy carries only in-frame clones and drops some. The repertoire has 600,000 or so clones, approximately 95% of them found once; the top ten carry 0.095% to 0.14%. The source material was naive CD8+ T cells sorted from blood. Every receptor here comes from a woman between 25 and 40 years old in good health.

The chain recombines TRBV5-4 with TRBJ2-5; tentatively, D is TRBD1 (6 bases). Trimming took off 4 bases at V and 3 bases at J, with 10 bases between the two ends. The CDR3 length is 13 residues. Germline assignment: CDR1 SGHNT and CDR2 YYREEE (reference sequence). The CDR3 region has the DNA TGTGCCAGCAGCATGGGGGCAGAAGAGACCCAGTACTTC. Amino acid sequence: CASSMGAEETQYF.

The chain uses TRBV4-1 and TRBJ2-1; 10 nucleotides line up with TRBD2. V shed 4 bases and J 5 bases; nucleotides not matched to a gene: 5. This CDR3 region has 15 residues. Germline CDR1 MGHRA, CDR2 YSYEKL. This chain's CDR3 is CASSPRTSGDNEQFF. The CDR3 nucleotides read TGCGCCAGCAGCCCACGGACTAGCGGAGACAATGAGCAGTTCTTC.

Only one count was recorded for this clone. In nucleotides, the CDR3 is TGTGCCAGTAGTCCCGGCGCGTTTCTGGGCAATGAGCAGTTCTTC. This gives the protein CASSPGAFLGNEQFF. The V and J genes are TRBV19 and TRBJ2-1; unclear D gene. CDR3 length equals 15 residues. V was cut by 5 bases and J by 6 bases, with 17 bases left in between. Looked up from germline, CDR1 is LNHDA and CDR2 is SQIVND (reference sequence).

In regard to this clone: No DNA is shown, since the ends of the CDR3 on it are uncertain; the CDR3 is the one TCRdb lists. The chain has TRBV19 and TRBJ1-3. Germline assignment: CDR1 LNHDA and CDR2 SQIVND (reference sequence). The CDR3 is 14 amino acids long, termini counted. CDR3 residues: CASTSGISGNTIYF.

This chain connects TRBV7-2 to TRBJ1-5; no clear D. Trimming left V 0 bases short and J 1 base short, with 7 bases between. This CDR3 is built from 15 residues. The germline V gene has CDR1 SGHTA and CDR2 FQGNSA. This chain's CDR3 is CASSLAGFSNQPQHF. Here the CDR3 DNA reads TGTGCCAGCAGCTTAGCGGGGTTCAGCAATCAGCCCCAGCATTTT.

This chain connects TRBV7-9 to TRBJ2-5; 7 bases match TRBD2. Judging by the DNA end, TRBJ2-7 fits better; the J call may be wrong. The CDR3 totals 14 residues. Per germline, CDR1 SEHNR and CDR2 FQNEAQ (reference sequence). CDR3 region: CASSLELAYYEQYF. The CDR3 region has the DNA TGTGCCAGCAGCTTAGAACTAGCGTACTACGAGCAGTACTTC.

The V call is TRBV27, the J call TRBJ2-1; no firm D call. This CDR3 region has 14 residues. The V gene lost 2 bases and the J gene lost 7 bases, with 12 bases spanning the gap. Germline CDR1 is MNHEY and CDR2 is SMNVEV (reference sequence). The CDR3 nucleotides read TGTGCCAGCAGTTTAAGGTTCAGTCTAAATGAGCAGTTCTTC. Its protein is CASSLRFSLNEQFF.

The gene calls are TRBV28 and TRBJ1-5, with a possible D match to TRBD1 (5 bases). The germline CDR1 and CDR2 sequences are MDHEN and SYDVKM. V was shortened by 2 bases and J by 6 bases, with 14 bases between the two germline ends. This CDR3 is built from 15 residues. CDR3 sequence reads: CASSLRDGLFQPQHF. The CDR3 nucleotides are TGTGCCAGCAGTTTAAGGGACGGTTTATTTCAGCCCCAGCATTTT.

The chain couples TRBV6-5 to TRBJ1-1; 9 bases agree with TRBD1. With 2 bases clipped from V and 4 bases from J, the junction kept 2 bases outside the gene matches. CDR3 length: 14 residues. Germline assignment: CDR1 MNHEY and CDR2 SVGAGI. In DNA form, the CDR3 reads TGTGCCAGCAGTTACGGGACAGGGATCACTGAAGCTTTCTTT. As protein: CASSYGTGITEAFF.

The chain carries TRBV29-1 and TRBJ1-4; TRBD1 might be the D (6 bases). V was cut by 2 bases and J by 6 bases, with 13 bases left in between. In germline, CDR1 is SQVTM, CDR2 ANQGSEA. The CDR3 totals 14 residues. In DNA form, the CDR3 reads TGCAGCGTTGAAATGGGGGGCTGGGATGAAAAACTGTTTTTT. Translated: CSVEMGGWDEKLFF.

This clone was observed a single time. The chain combines TRBV28 with TRBJ1-3; D possibly corresponds to TRBD1 (5 bases). The length of the CDR3 is 14 residues. Between the trimmed V and J ends, which lost 3 bases and 4 bases, there was a span of 10 bases. Germline CDR1 MDHEN, CDR2 SYDVKM. This chain's CDR3 is CASSFMGGGNTIYF. For the CDR3, the DNA is TGTGCCAGCAGTTTCATGGGGGGAGGAAACACCATATATTTT. The full variable domain, rest sourced from reference TRBV28 and TRBJ1-3, is DVKVTQSSRYLVKRTGEKVFLECVQDMDHENMFWYRQDPGLGLRLIYFSYDVKMKEKGDIPEGYSVSREKKERFSLILESASTNQTSMYLCASSFMGGGNTIYFGEGSWLTVV.

The chain is built from TRBV28 and TRBJ2-7; weak D call: TRBD2 (5 bases). The germline CDR1 and CDR2 sequences are MDHEN and SYDVKM. The V gene lost 7 bases and the J gene lost 5 bases, with 15 bases spanning the gap. The CDR3 is 13 residues long. DNA of the CDR3: TGTGCCAGCAACCCGACTAACCCCCACGAGCAGTACTTC. It specifies CASNPTNPHEQYF.

J is TRBJ1-5 and V is TRBV28, with 8 bases fitting TRBD1. With 8 bases clipped from V and 1 base from J, the junction kept 10 bases outside the gene matches. Germline V gives CDR1 MDHEN, CDR2 SYDVKM. The CDR3 is made up of 16 amino acids. Here the CDR3 reads CASEGQGPLSNQPQHF. The CDR3 nucleotides are TGTGCCAGCGAAGGACAGGGACCTCTAAGCAATCAGCCCCAGCATTTT.

The chain links TRBV2 to TRBJ2-1; 10 bases align to TRBD2. The ends lost 7 bases at V and 6 bases at J; junction bases unmatched: 9. This CDR3 comprises 15 residues. Per the germline V gene, CDR1 is SNHLY and CDR2 is FYNNEI. CDR3 DNA: TGTGCCAGCATGGGAACTAGCGGGATAGTCAATGAGCAGTTCTTC. Encoded protein: CASMGTSGIVNEQFF. Complete variable domain (other parts from reference TRBV2 and TRBJ2-1): EPEVTQTPSHQVTQMGQEVILRCVPISNHLYFYWYRQILGQKVEFLVSFYNNEISEKSEIFDDQFSVERPDGSNFTLKIRSTKLEDSAMYFCASMGTSGIVNEQFFGPGTRLTVL.

The rearrangement uses TRBV7-7 and TRBJ2-7; 8 nucleotides match TRBD1. CDR1 SSHAT and CDR2 FNYEAQ come from the germline V gene (reference sequence). The CDR3 is 11 amino acids. Trimming at V came to 5 bases and at J to 6 bases, leaving 0 bases not matched to a gene. The CDR3 is CASSQGAEQYF. The DNA for the CDR3 is TGTGCCAGCAGCCAGGGGGCCGAGCAGTACTTC.

The CDR3 DNA reads as TGTGCCAGCAGTGTTGGTGCCCTTCAGCCCCAGCATTTT. This translates into CASSVGALQPQHF. The rearrangement uses TRBV6-1 and TRBJ1-5; no clear D gene. CDR3 length: 13 residues. Trimming cost V 4 bases and J 6 bases, with 10 bases left between them. Germline V gene sequence: CDR1 MNHNS, CDR2 SASEGT.